This T cell receptor beta chain was sequenced for a study of T cell responses to AZD1222 COVID-19 vaccine. Study-wide results and caveats: Regions 160-218 and 743-854 dominated among vaccine-associated CD4 TCRs spanning spike. Nearly half of spike-specific TCRs reportedly target unmutated variant regions. Females made up more of the donors, who were largely white British, and clonal diversity may have come out too low.

Note on this clone: What it binds is unknown.

In germline, CDR1 is SGHDT, CDR2 YYEEEE. V was clipped by 1 base and J by 5 bases, with 10 bases between them. The length of the CDR3 is 14 residues. This table comes from immunoSEQ multiplex PCR, and its TCRdb copy is limited to in-frame clones, with some not included. The repertoire includes hundreds of thousands of clones, about 92% of them detected once, and roughly 1% sits in the top ten. The material sequenced was peripheral blood, taken on day 0 of MenACWY control vaccination. The gene calls are TRBV5-6 and TRBJ1-5; no clear D. This receptor was identified in an adult in good health. The CDR3 loop is CASSLYSSYQPQHF. The DNA of the CDR3 is TGTGCCAGCAGCTTGTACAGCTCCTATCAGCCCCAGCATTTT.